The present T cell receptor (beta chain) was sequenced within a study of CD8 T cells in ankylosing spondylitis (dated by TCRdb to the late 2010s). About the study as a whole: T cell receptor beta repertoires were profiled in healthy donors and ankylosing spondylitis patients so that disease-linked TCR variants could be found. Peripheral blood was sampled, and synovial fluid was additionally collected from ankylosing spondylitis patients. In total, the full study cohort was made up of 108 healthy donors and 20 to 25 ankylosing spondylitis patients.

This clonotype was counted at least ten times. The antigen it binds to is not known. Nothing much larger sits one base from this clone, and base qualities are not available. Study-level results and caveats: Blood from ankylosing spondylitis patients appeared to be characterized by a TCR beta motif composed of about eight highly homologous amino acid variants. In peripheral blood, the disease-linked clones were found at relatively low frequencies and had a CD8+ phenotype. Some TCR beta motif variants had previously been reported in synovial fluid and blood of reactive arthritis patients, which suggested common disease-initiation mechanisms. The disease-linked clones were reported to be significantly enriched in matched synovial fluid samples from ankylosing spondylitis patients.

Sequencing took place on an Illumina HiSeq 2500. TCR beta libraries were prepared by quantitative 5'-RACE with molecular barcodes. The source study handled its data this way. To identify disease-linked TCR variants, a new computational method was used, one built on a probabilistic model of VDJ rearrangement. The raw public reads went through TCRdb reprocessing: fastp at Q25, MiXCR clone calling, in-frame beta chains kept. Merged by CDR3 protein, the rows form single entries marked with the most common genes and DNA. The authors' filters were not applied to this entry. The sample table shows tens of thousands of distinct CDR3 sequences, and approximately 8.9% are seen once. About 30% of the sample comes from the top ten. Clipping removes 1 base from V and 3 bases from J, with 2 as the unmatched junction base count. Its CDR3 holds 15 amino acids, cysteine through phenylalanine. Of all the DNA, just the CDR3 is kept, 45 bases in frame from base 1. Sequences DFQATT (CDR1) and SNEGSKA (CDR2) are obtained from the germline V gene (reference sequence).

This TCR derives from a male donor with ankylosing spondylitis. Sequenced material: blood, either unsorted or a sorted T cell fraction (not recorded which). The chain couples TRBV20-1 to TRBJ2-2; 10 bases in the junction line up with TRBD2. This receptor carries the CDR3 CSARALAGDTGELFF. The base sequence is TGCAGTGCTAGAGCTCTAGCGGGAGACACCGGGGAGCTGTTTTTT.